This TCR beta chain was observed in a study of neurological immune-mediated disorders. The table lists this clonotype with many counts. The antigen is undetermined. Findings of the study overall: No sharing of CDR3 amino acid sequences was observed among expanded clones across subjects, suggesting private repertoires in all groups.

The authors produced cDNA by 5'RACE using 10-nucleotide random UMIs. MiXCR, run by TCRdb on the 5' RACE reads, gives a single entry per CDR3 protein. Of about 82,000 distinct CDR3 sequences listed, just over 2.5% are singletons. Looked up from germline, CDR1 is SGHKS and CDR2 is YYEKEE (reference sequence). Trimming took off 4 bases at V and 5 bases at J, with 14 bases between the two ends. The CDR3 is made up of 14 amino acids. The sequencing input was PBMCs. The chain combines TRBV5-5 with TRBJ2-3; no firm D call. The TCR was taken from a young woman with multiple sclerosis. The CDR3 protein is CASSLDGWGDTQYF. CDR3 DNA: TGTGCCAGCAGCCTGGATGGGTGGGGAGATACGCAGTATTTT.